This TCR beta chain was captured in a study of cytotoxic CD8 clonotypes in ibrutinib-treated CLL. Background on the study: Patients attained some 25 partial and 2 complete responses; at median approximately 64 months, about 15 remained remitted while approximately 12 progressed. Overall study results and limits: Whereas clonality rose at ibrutinib response, it declined toward baseline at progression.

For this clone: Antigen unknown.

Researchers set a sequencing depth target of 1 in 200,000 to 1 in 1 million T cells. Assay: immunoSEQ multiplex PCR; the TCRdb copy retains only in-frame clones and omits some. Of approximately 150,000 clones listed, about 84% were seen once; the top ten hold 4.6%. The receptor's source is a human donor with chronic lymphocytic leukemia. Source: PBMCs, taken after 24 months of ibrutinib treatment.

As DNA, the CDR3 is TGTGCCAGCAGCGACCCGTGGGGGGAGACCCAGTACTTC. Its translation is CASSDPWGETQYF. The chain links TRBV9 to TRBJ2-5; possibly TRBD1 or TRBD2 for D (5 bases each). The CDR3 spans 13 residues. Trimming pared 3 bases from V and 5 bases from J, leaving 11 bases between. From germline, CDR1 is SGDLS and CDR2 YYNGEE. Looking up the rest from reference TRBV9 and TRBJ2-5 gives the full variable domain: DSGVTQTPKHLITATGQRVTLRCSPRSGDLSVYWYQQSLDQGLQFLIQYYNGEERAKGNILERFSAQQFPDLHSELNLSSLELGDSALYFCASSDPWGETQYFGPGTRLLVL.